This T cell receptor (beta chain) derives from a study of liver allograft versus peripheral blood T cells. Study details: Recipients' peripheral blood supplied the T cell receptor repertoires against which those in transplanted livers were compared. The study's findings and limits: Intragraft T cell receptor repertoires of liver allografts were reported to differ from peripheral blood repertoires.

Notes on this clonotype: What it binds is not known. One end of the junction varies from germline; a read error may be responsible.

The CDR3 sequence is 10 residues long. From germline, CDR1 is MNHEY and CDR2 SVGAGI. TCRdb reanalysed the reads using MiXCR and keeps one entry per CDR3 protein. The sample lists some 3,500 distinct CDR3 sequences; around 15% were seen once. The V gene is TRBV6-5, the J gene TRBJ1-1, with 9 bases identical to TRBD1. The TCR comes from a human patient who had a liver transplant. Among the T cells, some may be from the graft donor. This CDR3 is CASSRTGVYF. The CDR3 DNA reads TGTGCCAGCAGCCGGACAGGGGTCTACTTT.